Below, one TCR beta chain is given with its context. Its antigen remains undetermined. Nothing much larger sits one base from this clone, and base qualities are not available. This sample is part of a study of shared clonotypes between healthy human individuals (dated by TCRdb to the early 2020s). Regarding the research as a whole: A few men and two women, aged 18 to 49 years, made up the cohort. To increase sequencing depth and limit assay-specific biases, different laboratories used diverse techniques to prepare libraries and sequence TCR repertoires. The study deeply sequenced blood TCR repertoires of about five healthy adults to estimate repertoire size and the extent of clonotype sharing between individuals. For each donor, three plates each were used for CD4 naive and CD4 memory, two plates were used for CD8 naive, and one plate was used for CD8 memory. Each donor's leukapheresis produced roughly between roughly 0.85 and 10 billion PBMCs.

Using the deep immunoSEQ assay, multiplex PCR amplified TCR CDR3 regions from genomic DNA. Extracted genomic DNA from each cell subset was spread evenly across all wells of several immunoSEQ 96-well plates, with each plate serving as a replicate. For sorted subsets, 150 to 200 ng genomic DNA, equal to tens of thousands of T cell genomes, was loaded into each replicate PCR. Purified libraries were measured with a Qubit 3.0 fluorometer, size-checked on a Bioanalyzer 2100, and measured again with the KAPA Library Quantification kit. Every immunoSEQ 96-well plate was sequenced on a separate single-read 150-cycle Illumina NextSeq 550 flow cell. For the original study's pipeline: Because the immunoSEQ output held only junctional sequences and lacked quality scores, the filtering could not match the filtering applied to full-length reads. Sequences were annotated with PyIR, a Python wrapper for IgBLAST v1.9, and V/J genes and CDR3 were assigned using IMGT germline references. Any read was removed if the V/J assignment was weak (E-value above 1e-6), the CDR3 was missing, or the read contained stop codons, out-of-frame junctions, or ambiguous translated residues. V3J clonotypes were defined as sequences sharing an identical inferred V gene, J gene, and CDR3 amino acid sequence. To compute the percentage overlap between repertoires, the number of shared unique clonotypes was divided by the size of the smaller repertoire. Repertoire richness was assessed with RTK rarefaction, the Chao1 estimator, and Recon v2.1 estimates of unobserved clonotypes. Generation probabilities for all TCRbeta clonotypes obtained by the gDNA method from a handful of donors were computed using OLGA. Not all clones reach the TCRdb copy of this immuneACCESS table, which keeps in-frame sequences only. Checked studies attribute under half of the gap to unresolved V genes and leave the rest unexplained. The DNA gave D and trimming, while V, J and clone size come from that table. The sample table holds around 2.1 million clones, of which roughly 91% were seen once. The ten largest clones capture under 2% of the sample.

What the study reported, not specific to this receptor: Estimated clonotype richness was generally larger for naive than for memory subsets. Based on pairwise subsampling, the degree of clonotype sharing among donors was expected to be affected by sequencing depth. Compared with non-shared clonotypes, clonotypes shared by all four sorted-subset donors had higher generation probabilities. Rarefaction of sorted-subset datasets indicated incomplete sequencing despite the large sequencing depth. Across four donors, around 5.4% of naive CD4, around 3.5% of naive CD8, approximately 2.5% of memory CD4, and roughly 0.4% of memory CD8 clonotypes were shared. Because the study included only a small number of donors, the genetic and exposure-history diversity represented was limited. Sampling was restricted to blood, and TCR repertoires in tissue are likely to differ from TCR repertoires in blood.

CD8 naive samples consisted of CD45RO-negative cells that were positively selected for CCR7, yielding a CD45RA+CCR7+ population without TemRA cells. The donors were healthy, HIV-negative adults who had no recently reported acute infections or vaccinations. All donors were Caucasian adults living in Nashville, Tennessee, USA. Blood was collected by leukapheresis, and PBMCs were isolated by Ficoll-Histopaque density gradient centrifugation and then cryopreserved in liquid nitrogen vapor phase. Analytical flow cytometry was used to check the purity and quantity of each magnetically sorted T cell population. Each sorted fraction had its genomic DNA isolated and then quantified by UV absorbance on a Nanodrop 2000c. The material sequenced was naive CD8+ T cells from PBMCs. Reading the label with the study, this specimen's cell subset or site is: CD45RA+CCR7+. The sequence came from a man aged 18 to 30 in good health. Some clones in this sample may be carry-over from other donors' samples.

The DNA sequence is given as TGTGCCAGTAGTCCACGATTTGGCGGGAGTATTTGGGATGAGCAGTTCTTC. This yields the protein CASSPRFGGSIWDEQFF. Recombination joined TRBV19 with TRBJ2-1; a stretch of 7 junction bases matches TRBD2. V ends up 5 bases short and J 8 bases short, with an unmatched junction base count of 18. Its CDR3 holds 17 amino acids, cysteine through phenylalanine. Only the CDR3 DNA stays, 51 bases, in frame from base 1. According to the germline V gene (reference sequence), CDR1 reads LNHDA and CDR2 reads SQIVND.